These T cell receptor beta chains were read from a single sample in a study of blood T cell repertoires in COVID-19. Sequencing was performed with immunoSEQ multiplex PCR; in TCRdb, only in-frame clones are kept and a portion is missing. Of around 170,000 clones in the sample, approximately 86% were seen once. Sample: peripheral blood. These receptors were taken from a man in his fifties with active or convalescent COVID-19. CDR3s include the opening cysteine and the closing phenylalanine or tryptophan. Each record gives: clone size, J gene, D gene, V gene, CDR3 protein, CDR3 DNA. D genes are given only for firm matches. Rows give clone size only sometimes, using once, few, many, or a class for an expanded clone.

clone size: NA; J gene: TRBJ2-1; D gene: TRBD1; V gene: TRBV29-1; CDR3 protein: CSVEAGQVSYNEQFF; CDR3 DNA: TGCAGCGTTGAAGCGGGACAGGTATCCTACAATGAGCAGTTCTTC
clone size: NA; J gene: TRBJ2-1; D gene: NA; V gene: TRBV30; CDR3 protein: CAWNPLAHEQFF; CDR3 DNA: TGTGCCTGGAATCCCCTAGCGCACGAGCAGTTCTTC
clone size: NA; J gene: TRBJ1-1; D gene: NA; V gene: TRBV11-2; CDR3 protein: CASSLIPGGEAFF; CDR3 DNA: TGTGCCAGCAGCTTAATACCCGGCGGAGAAGCTTTCTTT
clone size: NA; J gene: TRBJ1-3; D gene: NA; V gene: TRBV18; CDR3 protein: CASSPGGLGNTIYF; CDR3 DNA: TGTGCCAGCTCACCAGGAGGGTTGGGAAACACCATATATTTT
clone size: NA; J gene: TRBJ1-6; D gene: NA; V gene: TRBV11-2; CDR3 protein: CASSLTGLTNSPLHF; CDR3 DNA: TGTGCCAGCAGCTTAACAGGCTTAACCAATTCACCCCTCCACTTT
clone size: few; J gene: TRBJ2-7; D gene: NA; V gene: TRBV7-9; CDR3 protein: CASSSLGGSYEQYF; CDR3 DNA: TGTGCCAGCAGCTCCCTCGGTGGTTCCTACGAGCAGTACTTC
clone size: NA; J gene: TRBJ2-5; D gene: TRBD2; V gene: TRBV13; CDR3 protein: CASSSQRGRETQYF; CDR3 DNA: TGTGCCAGCAGCTCACAGCGGGGCCGGGAGACCCAGTACTTC
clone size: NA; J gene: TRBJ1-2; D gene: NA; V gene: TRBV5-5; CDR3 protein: CASSLGTSRDYGYTF; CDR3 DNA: TGTGCCAGCAGCTTGGGCACCTCACGGGACTATGGCTACACCTTC
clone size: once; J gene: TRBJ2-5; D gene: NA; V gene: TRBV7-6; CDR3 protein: CASSSDFDRQETQYF; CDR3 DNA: TGTGCCAGCAGCTCGGACTTTGACAGGCAAGAGACCCAGTACTTC
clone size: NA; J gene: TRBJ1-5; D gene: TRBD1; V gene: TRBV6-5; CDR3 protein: CASSHGQGVQPQHF; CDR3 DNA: TGTGCCAGCAGTCATGGACAGGGGGTTCAGCCCCAGCATTTT
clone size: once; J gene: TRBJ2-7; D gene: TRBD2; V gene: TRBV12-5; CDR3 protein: CASGKGTSGDYEQYF; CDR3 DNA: TGTGCTAGTGGTAAGGGGACTAGCGGGGATTACGAGCAGTACTTC
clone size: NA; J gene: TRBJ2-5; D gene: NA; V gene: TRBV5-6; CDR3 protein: CASSLRVVGETQYF; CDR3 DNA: TGTGCCAGCAGCCTCAGGGTGGTGGGGGAGACCCAGTACTTC